This T cell receptor (beta chain) was identified during a study of cytomegalovirus exposure and HLA in healthy donors. General study results and limits: The CMV antigen specificity of a few CMV-associated chains was confirmed through in vitro analysis. TRBV6-2, TRBV6-3 and other indistinguishable V segments were excluded. When a later analysis compared HLA-associated TCR beta chains with equally common others, the HLA-associated chains turned out to be more clonally expanded and to have lower generation probabilities.

Germline assignment: CDR1 SGHRS and CDR2 YFSETQ. CDR3 length: 13 residues. V was cut by 5 bases and J by 1 base, with 10 bases left in between. Likely unrecorded immune exposures existed in these nominally healthy donors. A word on this clone: As yet, its antigen is unknown.

The PCR was carried out with 60 Vbeta primers and 13 Jbeta primers. Generated by immunoSEQ multiplex PCR, the TCRdb table keeps only in-frame clones and is missing some. The sample lists some 100,000 clones; approximately 75% were seen once. Material: PBMCs. The sequence was obtained from a man between 45 and 60 years old in good health and CMV-seropositive. This sequence joins TRBV5-1 and TRBJ2-7, with D perhaps matching TRBD1 (5 bases). The CDR3 sequence: CASSPGASYEQYF. In DNA, the CDR3 is TGCGCCAGCAGTCCTGGGGCTTCCTACGAGCAGTACTTC.